This entry features one T cell receptor beta chain sequence. Its antigen is not identified. This entry comes from a study of OX40 agonist ivuxolimab in advanced cancers. Study overall: As their treatment, patients were administered ivuxolimab, an agonistic anti-OX40 (CD134) antibody. Patients in dose escalation had liver, melanoma, kidney or head and neck cancers. Study findings and constraints: Both blood CD4+ and CD8+ T cells showed clonal growth by week 6 at 0.1 to 3.0 mg/kg.

The method was immunoSEQ multiplex PCR; TCRdb's version includes in-frame clones alone and lacks a portion of them. The sample consists of about 32,000 clones, around nine tenths of them appearing once. The CDR3 spans 13 residues. Germline V gene lookup returns CDR1 SGHAT and CDR2 FQNNGV. The V end was cut by 1 base, the J end by 6 bases, with 7 bases between. The chain recombines TRBV11-2 with TRBJ2-1; D gene unclear. The TCR originated in an adult with an advanced solid tumor such as melanoma, head and neck, liver or kidney cancer. The material sequenced was CD4+ or CD8+ T cells sorted from blood, taken in a trial of the OX40 agonist ivuxolimab. CDR3 coding DNA: TGTGCCAGCAGCTTAGTCGGCGGCAATGAGCAGTTCTTC. This sequence encodes CASSLVGGNEQFF.